This T cell receptor beta chain was recovered during a study of blood T cell repertoires in COVID-19. Across the study: PBMCs, B-cell-depleted T cells, or T cells provided the cDNA or gDNA that made up the material.

In the original workflow: Estimation of nucleated cell counts was performed using reference gene primer amplification. The protocol was immunoSEQ multiplex PCR, while the TCRdb copy is restricted to in-frame clones and leaves out a portion. V and J calls and clone size are given by that table; D and trimming were obtained from the DNA. The sample shows a few hundred thousand clones, approximately 81% of them seen only once. Germline V gives CDR1 SGDLS, CDR2 YYNGEE. The ends were cut back, 0 bases at V and 3 bases at J, with 9 bases in the middle. This CDR3 contains 14 residues. The sequence derives from a man aged 30-40 years with active or convalescent COVID-19. Sequencing was performed on peripheral blood. This chain uses TRBV9 with TRBJ1-1; D may be TRBD1 (5 bases). CDR3 region: CASSVGGGDTEAFF. CDR3 bases: TGTGCCAGCAGCGTAGGCGGGGGGGACACTGAAGCTTTCTTT.